This passage covers 27 T cell receptor beta chains from one sample sequenced in a study of blood T cell repertoires in COVID-19. Generated by immunoSEQ multiplex PCR, the TCRdb table keeps only in-frame clones and is missing some. The data contain under 450,000 clones, approximately 90% of them singletons. The sample taken for sequencing was PBMCs or T cells enriched from blood (not recorded which). These receptor sequences come from a woman aged 40-49 years who had been exposed to COVID-19.

The V and J genes are TRBV30 and TRBJ1-1, with 7 bases fitting TRBD1. This CDR3 region has 11 residues. The ends lost 4 bases at V and 11 bases at J; junction bases unmatched: 7. Germline assignment: CDR1 GTSNPN and CDR2 SVGIG (reference sequence). This CDR3 is CAWIAGGMAFF. For the CDR3, the DNA is TGTGCCTGGATCGCAGGGGGGATGGCTTTCTTT.

The rearrangement joins TRBV18 to TRBJ2-3; D is unclear. The CDR3 length is 13 residues. V was trimmed by 5 bases and J by 5 bases, leaving 11 bases between them. CDR1 and CDR2 from the germline V gene are KGHSH and LQKENI. CDR3 DNA: TGTGCCAGCTCATCCGATAGTGGAGATACGCAGTATTTT. It yields the protein CASSSDSGDTQYF.

The rearrangement uses TRBV7-9 and TRBJ1-5; 7 bases agree with TRBD1. With V trimmed by 5 bases and J by 6 bases, 1 base remained unmatched. CDR1 is SEHNR, CDR2 FQNEAQ, per germline (reference sequence). The CDR3 is 12 amino acids. The CDR3 DNA follows: TGTGCCAGCAGCCAGGGGGGTCAGCCCCAGCATTTT. It specifies CASSQGGQPQHF.

This chain's CDR3 is CASSARGRGTTEAFF. The CDR3 DNA reads as TGTGCCAGCAGCGCCCGTGGCAGGGGGACCACTGAAGCTTTCTTT. This rearrangement joins TRBV11-2 to TRBJ1-1, with TRBD1 matching 7 bases. The J segment lost 4 bases and the V segment lost 5 bases, leaving 10 bases of the junction unmatched. Germline V gene lookup returns CDR1 SGHAT and CDR2 FQNNGV. This CDR3 is built from 15 residues.

The rearrangement joins TRBV4-2 to TRBJ1-1; the D gene is possibly TRBD1 (5 bases). Trimming pared 0 bases from V and 4 bases from J, leaving 18 bases between. The CDR3 length is 17 residues. Germline V gene data show CDR1 as LGHNA and CDR2 as YNFKEQ. The CDR3 is CASSQDPLRGRATEAFF. CDR3 coding DNA: TGTGCCAGCAGCCAAGACCCACTCCGTGGCAGGGCCACTGAAGCTTTCTTT.

This sequence joins TRBV24-1 and TRBJ2-3, with TRBD2 identical over 14 bases. Germline loops: CDR1 KGHDR, CDR2 SFDVKD. V gave up 7 bases and J gave up 6 bases; unmatched junction bases: 5. The CDR3 sequence is 15 residues long. The CDR3 nucleotides read TGTGCCACCAGCCCGGGACTAGCGGGAGTGGATACGCAGTATTTT. Its protein product is CATSPGLAGVDTQYF.

The table lists this clone with a few counts. The chain combines TRBV3-1 (or the pseudogene TRBV3-2) with TRBJ1-5; 7 bases are shared with TRBD1. Germline trimming cut 1 base from V and 7 bases from J; bases unmatched to any gene: 10. The CDR3 covers 16 residues. Germline V gives CDR1 LGHDT, CDR2 YNNKEL (reference sequence). The CDR3 reads CASSQGFDRVRQPQHF. The CDR3, as DNA: TGTGCCAGCAGCCAAGGTTTTGACAGGGTGCGACAGCCCCAGCATTTT.

The rearrangement uses TRBV30 and TRBJ1-1; D remains ambiguous. Trimming took off 5 bases at V and 1 base at J, with 14 bases between the two ends. This CDR3 is 14 amino acids long. In germline, CDR1 is GTSNPN, CDR2 SVGIG (reference sequence). Here the CDR3 reads CAWGRLRANTEAFF. The DNA for the CDR3 is TGTGCCTGGGGCAGACTGAGGGCGAACACTGAAGCTTTCTTT.

The gene calls are TRBV20-1 and TRBJ1-2, with D uncertain. CDR3 length: 8 residues. Germline lookup yields CDR1 DFQATT and CDR2 SNEGSKA (reference sequence). The CDR3, as DNA: TGCAAGACCGGGGGCTACACCTTC. It is translated as CKTGGYTF.

The chain combines TRBV7-3 with TRBJ2-1; D uncertain. Per germline, CDR1 SGHTA and CDR2 FQGTGA. V was pared by 2 bases and J by 7 bases, with 9 bases between. This CDR3 is 13 amino acids long. CDR3 region: CASSLSVQNEQFF. DNA of the CDR3: TGTGCCAGCAGCTTATCGGTCCAAAATGAGCAGTTCTTC.

The rearrangement uses TRBV18 and TRBJ2-2, with D maybe TRBD1 (5 bases). V lost 4 bases to trimming and J lost 0 bases, with 12 bases between them. The germline gives CDR1 KGHSH, CDR2 LQKENI. There are 16 residues in the CDR3. The CDR3 DNA sequence: TGTGCCAGCTCACTCGACAGACTCTCGAACACCGGGGAGCTGTTTTTT. Translation gives CASSLDRLSNTGELFF.

The chain couples TRBV4-3 to TRBJ1-1; 8 bases are a match to TRBD1. Germline CDR1 LGHNA, CDR2 YSLEER. There are 14 residues in the CDR3. J lost 6 bases, V lost 6 bases, and 9 bases had no gene match. This CDR3 reads CASSLAAGGPEAFF. CDR3 coding DNA: TGCGCCAGCAGTCTAGCGGCAGGGGGCCCTGAAGCTTTCTTT.

The chain is built from TRBV24-1 and TRBJ1-1; the D gene is possibly TRBD1 (6 bases). Germline lookup yields CDR1 KGHDR and CDR2 SFDVKD. Trimming took 9 bases from V and 6 from J, leaving 13 bases between them. The CDR3 has 12 residues. CDR3 in amino acids: CATQGRGAEAFF. CDR3 DNA sequence: TGTGCCACCCAGGGGCGAGGAGCTGAAGCTTTCTTT.

V gene TRBV29-1 combines with J gene TRBJ2-1; 8 bases fit TRBD2. CDR3 length equals 14 residues. Trimming removed 4 bases from V and 6 bases from J; junction bases left unmatched: 8. CDR1 is SQVTM and CDR2 is ANQGSEA in the germline V gene. The CDR3 DNA sequence: TGCAGCGTTGTACGGGAGGGCCTTAGCAATGAGCAGTTCTTC. This translates into CSVVREGLSNEQFF.

The J gene is TRBJ1-5, the V gene TRBV12-5; perhaps TRBD1 as D (5 bases). This CDR3 contains 14 residues. Germline V gives CDR1 LGHNT, CDR2 FRNRAP. The V end lost 6 bases, the J end lost 0 bases, and 9 bases lay between the germline ends. The CDR3 DNA follows: TGTGCTAGTGGCCCAGGGAATAGCAATCAGCCCCAGCATTTT. Amino acids: CASGPGNSNQPQHF.

This clone has only a few counts. This chain uses TRBV5-1 with TRBJ1-2; D uncertain. CDR1 and CDR2 (germline): SGHRS, YFSETQ. This CDR3 spans 12 amino acids. Trimming removed 4 bases at V and 4 bases at J, with 8 bases between. The CDR3 is CASSPGSYGYTF. CDR3 DNA sequence: TGCGCCAGCAGCCCAGGCAGCTATGGCTACACCTTC.

This sequence joins TRBV6-5 and TRBJ1-1, with D uncertain. The CDR3 runs to 13 residues. Germline-derived CDR1 and CDR2 are MNHEY and SVGAGI. The ends were cut back, 6 bases at V and 0 bases at J, with 8 bases in the middle. The CDR3 DNA reads TGTGCCAGCAGACAGAAGGTGAACACTGAAGCTTTCTTT. Protein product: CASRQKVNTEAFF.

The chain has TRBV11-3 and TRBJ1-3; 11 bases align to TRBD1. The length of the CDR3 is 17 residues. V lost 5 bases, J lost 0 bases, and 6 bases stayed unmatched. Germline V lookup: CDR1 SGHNT, CDR2 YENEEA. CDR3 nucleotides: TGTGCCAGCAGCCCGGGACAGGGGGGACACTCTGGAAACACCATATATTTT. It yields the protein CASSPGQGGHSGNTIYF.

The rearrangement joins TRBV7-9 to TRBJ2-5; TRBD2 matches at 8 bases. This CDR3 contains 16 residues. The germline V gene has CDR1 SEHNR and CDR2 FQNEAQ (reference sequence). V lost 1 base and J lost 7; bases outside the gene matches: 11. The CDR3 DNA sequence: TGTGCCAGCAGCTTAGATGGTCGGGAGGGCCGCGGGACCCAGTACTTC. The encoded protein is CASSLDGREGRGTQYF.

The rearrangement joins TRBV10-3 to TRBJ1-1, with D possibly being TRBD1 (6 bases). The CDR3 spans 14 residues. Between the trimmed V and J ends, which lost 2 bases and 11 bases, there was a span of 18 bases. The germline V gene has CDR1 ENHRY and CDR2 SYGVKD. In DNA, the CDR3 is TGTGCCATCAGTGAGGGGGGTAACAGGGTACGGGCTTTCTTT. Protein: CAISEGGNRVRAFF.

This clone was counted once. This chain uses TRBV10-3 with TRBJ2-1; 8 bases map to TRBD1. The J segment lost 9 bases and the V segment lost 4 bases, leaving 5 bases of the junction unmatched. The CDR3 consists of 13 residues. From germline, CDR1 is ENHRY and CDR2 SYGVKD. This CDR3 reads CAISGTGSTEQFF. The CDR3 DNA sequence: TGTGCCATCAGTGGGACAGGGTCGACTGAGCAGTTCTTC.

The CDR3 loop is CASSMGGMLNEAFF. CDR3 nucleotide sequence: TGTGCCAGTAGTATGGGGGGGATGTTGAATGAAGCTTTCTTT. This rearrangement joins TRBV19 to TRBJ1-1, with D possibly matching TRBD1 (5 bases). V gave up 3 bases and J gave up 7 bases, with 15 bases separating them. This CDR3 contains 14 residues. Germline V lookup: CDR1 LNHDA, CDR2 SQIVND (reference sequence).

V gene TRBV5-4 combines with J gene TRBJ2-4, with D perhaps TRBD2 (5 bases). This CDR3 has 15 residues. V was trimmed by 1 base and J by 3 bases, leaving 11 bases between them. Germline V gene sequence: CDR1 SGHNT, CDR2 YYREEE (reference sequence). The CDR3 region is CASSLSLAGKNIQYF. The CDR3 DNA reads TGTGCCAGCAGCTTGAGTCTAGCAGGCAAAAACATTCAGTACTTC.

This chain uses TRBV6-4 with TRBJ2-2; D unresolved. The CDR3 extends over 13 amino acids. V shed 1 base and J shed 7 bases, with 7 bases lying between them. Germline assignment: CDR1 MRHNA and CDR2 SNTAGT. CDR3 in DNA: TGTGCCAGCAGTGACTTTAGTGGCGGGGAGCTGTTTTTT. This sequence encodes CASSDFSGGELFF.

This sequence joins TRBV29-1 and TRBJ1-1, with TRBD1 matching over 7 bases. The junction had 4 bases not matched to a gene; V was cut back by 5 bases and J by 1 base. This CDR3 region has 13 residues. Germline loops: CDR1 SQVTM, CDR2 ANQGSEA. This CDR3 is CSVYQGENTEAFF. The DNA of the CDR3 is TGCAGCGTTTATCAGGGGGAGAACACTGAAGCTTTCTTT.

This clone showed up just once. The chain carries TRBV5-6 and TRBJ2-3; TRBD1 might be the D (6 bases). The ends were cut back, 2 bases at V and 4 bases at J, with 11 bases in the middle. The CDR3 loop spans 14 amino acids. In germline, CDR1 is SGHDT, CDR2 YYEEEE. As DNA, the CDR3 is TGTGCCAGCAGCTTAAAACCAGGGGCAGATACGCAGTATTTT. Translated, it gives CASSLKPGADTQYF.

The chain has TRBV30 and TRBJ1-4; 10 bases map to TRBD1. The germline V gene encodes CDR1 GTSNPN and CDR2 SVGIG (reference sequence). After removal of 5 bases from V and 0 bases from J, the junction contained 3 bases not matched to a gene. The CDR3 sequence is 15 residues long. CDR3 protein: CAWDRGQATNEKLFF. Here the CDR3 DNA reads TGTGCCTGGGACAGGGGGCAGGCAACTAATGAAAAACTGTTTTTT.